A selection of T cell receptor beta chains follows, all from one sample in a study of blood T cell repertoires in COVID-19. Assay used: immunoSEQ multiplex PCR; TCRdb lists only in-frame clones, some missing. This table holds 85,000 to 90,000 clones, around 93% found once. Sequencing was done on a sample of peripheral blood. The receptor source for this set is a human donor with active COVID-19. The donor label of this sample is uncertain. CDR3s include the opening cysteine and the closing phenylalanine or tryptophan. The D gene is left open where the match is weak. The size entry is marked missing in some rows and otherwise reads once, few, many or a size class.

>TRBV27|.|.|TRBJ1-1
CASSLLRDSGTEAFF
TGTGCCAGCAGTCTGCTCAGGGATAGCGGCACTGAAGCTTTCTTT
>TRBV19|.|TRBD2|TRBJ2-5
CASTAGTSGSQETQYF
TGTGCCAGCACGGCCGGGACTAGCGGGTCCCAAGAGACCCAGTACTTC
>TRBV5-1|once|.|TRBJ2-7
CASSLDREKQYF
TGCGCCAGCAGCTTGGATCGGGAAAAGCAGTACTTC
>TRBV7-9|.|.|TRBJ1-1
CASSQTGVSEAFF
TGTGCCAGCAGCCAGACAGGAGTCAGTGAAGCTTTCTTT
>TRBV2|.|.|TRBJ1-2
CASSELPTQDYGYTF
TGTGCCAGCTCTGAACTCCCTACCCAGGACTATGGCTACACCTTC
>TRBV9|once|.|TRBJ1-1
CASSVDPLLSGNTEAFF
TGTGCCAGCAGCGTAGATCCCCTACTCTCTGGGAACACTGAAGCTTTCTTT
>TRBV14|.|.|TRBJ2-5
CASSPSGAGRETQYF
TGTGCCAGCAGCCCCAGTGGGGCAGGGCGAGAGACCCAGTACTTC
>TRBV5-8|.|TRBD2|TRBJ2-5
CASRGLAGLQETQYF
TGTGCCAGCAGAGGACTAGCGGGACTCCAAGAGACCCAGTACTTC
>TRBV28|.|.|TRBJ2-3
CASSGSGGVADTQYF
TGTGCCAGCAGCGGATCAGGAGGGGTTGCAGATACGCAGTATTTT
>TRBV28|.|TRBD1|TRBJ2-3
CASSLLTGSAGPDTQYF
TGTGCCAGCAGTTTACTGACAGGGTCCGCTGGACCAGATACGCAGTATTTT
>TRBV6-6|once|TRBD2|TRBJ2-7
CASTELAREQYF
TGTGCCAGCACCGAACTAGCGCGCGAGCAGTACTTC
>TRBV14|.|.|TRBJ2-3
CASSQEKVQATDTQYF
TGTGCCAGCAGCCAAGAAAAGGTCCAGGCCACAGATACGCAGTATTTT
>TRBV6-5|.|TRBD2|TRBJ2-2
CASSPLAGQAGELFF
TGTGCCAGCAGTCCACTAGCGGGGCAGGCCGGGGAGCTGTTTTTT
>TRBV4-1|.|.|TRBJ1-1
CASSRAAEGRTEAFF
TGCGCCAGCAGCCGGGCCGCTGAGGGGAGGACTGAAGCTTTCTTT
>TRBV24-1|once|TRBD1|TRBJ1-2
CATSTATGGGYTF
TGTGCCACCTCAACGGCGACAGGGGGTGGCTACACCTTC
>TRBV20-1|.|.|TRBJ2-7
CSASFRYEQYF
TGCAGTGCTAGTTTCCGTTACGAGCAGTACTTC
>TRBV6-4|.|TRBD2|TRBJ2-1
CASSDFLAGGSNEQFF
TGTGCCAGCAGTGACTTTCTAGCGGGGGGGAGCAATGAGCAGTTCTTC
>TRBV4-2|.|.|TRBJ1-2
CASSQESGGSNYGYTF
TGTGCCAGCAGCCAAGAAAGCGGGGGATCTAACTATGGCTACACCTTC
>TRBV5-5|.|.|TRBJ1-1
CASSLGRSEAFF
TGTGCCAGCAGCTTGGGCAGGTCTGAAGCTTTCTTT
>TRBV7-2|.|.|TRBJ1-4
CASSYDRNLATNEKLFF
TGTGCCAGCAGCTACGACAGGAATCTTGCAACTAATGAAAAACTGTTTTTT
>TRBV4-2|once|TRBD2|TRBJ2-7
CASSQEGGTSGSSSYEQYF
TGTGCCAGCAGCCAAGAAGGAGGGACTAGCGGGTCGAGCTCCTACGAGCAGTACTTC
>TRBV2|.|.|TRBJ2-5
CASRPDMRKTQYF
TGTGCCAGCAGACCGGACATGCGAAAGACCCAGTACTTC
>TRBV3-1/TRBV3-2|.|.|TRBJ1-2
CASSRLISRGTDTNYGYTF
TGTGCCAGCAGCCGCCTGATATCAAGGGGGACCGACACTAACTATGGCTACACCTTC
>TRBV27|.|.|TRBJ2-5
CASSSPFQETQYF
TGTGCCAGCAGTTCCCCGTTCCAAGAGACCCAGTACTTC
>TRBV29-1|.|.|TRBJ1-2
CSYGWGGGYTF
TGCAGCTATGGATGGGGAGGTGGCTACACCTTC
>TRBV7-3|.|TRBD2|TRBJ2-1
CASSALAESYNEQFF
TGTGCCAGCAGCGCCCTAGCGGAGTCCTACAATGAGCAGTTCTTC
>TRBV21-1|.|.|TRBJ2-7
CASSNMERGDYEQYF
TGTGCCAGCAGCAATATGGAGCGGGGTGATTACGAGCAGTACTTC
>TRBV2|.|.|TRBJ2-7
CASSLAGSYEQYF
TGTGCCAGCAGTCTTGCAGGATCCTACGAGCAGTACTTC
>TRBV2|few|TRBD2|TRBJ2-3
CASSGLAGQGTQYF
TGTGCCAGCAGTGGACTAGCGGGGCAGGGTACGCAGTATTTT
>TRBV18|.|TRBD1|TRBJ1-1
CASSRALEGAVEAFF
TGTGCCAGCTCACGCGCTCTGGAGGGGGCCGTTGAAGCTTTCTTT
>TRBV3-1/TRBV3-2|.|TRBD1|TRBJ1-2
CASSQGQGGNYGYTF
TGTGCCAGCAGCCAAGGACAGGGGGGGAACTATGGCTACACCTTC
>TRBV7-9|few|.|TRBJ1-6
CASSSSQGRDSPLHF
TGTGCCAGCAGCTCCTCCCAGGGTAGGGATTCACCCCTCCACTTT